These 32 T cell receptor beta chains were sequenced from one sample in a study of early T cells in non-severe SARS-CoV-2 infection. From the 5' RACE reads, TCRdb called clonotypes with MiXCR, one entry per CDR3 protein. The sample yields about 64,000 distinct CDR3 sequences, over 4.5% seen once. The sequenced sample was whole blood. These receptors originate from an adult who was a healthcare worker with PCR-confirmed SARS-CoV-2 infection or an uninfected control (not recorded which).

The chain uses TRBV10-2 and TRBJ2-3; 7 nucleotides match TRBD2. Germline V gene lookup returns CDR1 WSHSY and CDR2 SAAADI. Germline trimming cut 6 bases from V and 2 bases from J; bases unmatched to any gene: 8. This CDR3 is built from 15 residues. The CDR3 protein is CASSPGGLFTDTQYF. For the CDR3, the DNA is TGCGCCAGCAGCCCGGGGGGACTGTTCACAGATACGCAGTATTTT.

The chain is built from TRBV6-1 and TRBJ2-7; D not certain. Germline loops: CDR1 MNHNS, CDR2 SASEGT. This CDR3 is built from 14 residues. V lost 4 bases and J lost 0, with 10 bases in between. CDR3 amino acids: CASSALTASYEQYF. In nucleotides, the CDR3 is TGTGCCAGCAGTGCGTTGACTGCCTCCTACGAGCAGTACTTC.

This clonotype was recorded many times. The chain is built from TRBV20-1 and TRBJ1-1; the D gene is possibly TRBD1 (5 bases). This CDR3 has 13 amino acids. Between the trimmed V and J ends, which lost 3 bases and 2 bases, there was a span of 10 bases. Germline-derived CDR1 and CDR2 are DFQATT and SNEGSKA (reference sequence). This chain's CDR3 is CSARPDRNTEAFF. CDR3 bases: TGCAGTGCTAGGCCCGACAGAAACACTGAAGCTTTCTTT.

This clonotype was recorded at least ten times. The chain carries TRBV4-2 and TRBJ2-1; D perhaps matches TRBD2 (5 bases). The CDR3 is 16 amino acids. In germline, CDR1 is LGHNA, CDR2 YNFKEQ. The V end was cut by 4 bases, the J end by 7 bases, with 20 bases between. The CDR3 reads CASSRPEATPGNEQFF. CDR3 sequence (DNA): TGTGCCAGCAGCCGCCCGGAGGCCACCCCGGGGAATGAGCAGTTCTTC.

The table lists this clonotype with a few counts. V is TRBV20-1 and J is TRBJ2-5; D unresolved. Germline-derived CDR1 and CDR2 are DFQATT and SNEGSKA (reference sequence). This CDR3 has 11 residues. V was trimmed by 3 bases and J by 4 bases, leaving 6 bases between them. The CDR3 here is CSASNSETQYF. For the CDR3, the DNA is TGCAGTGCTAGTAACTCAGAGACCCAGTACTTC.

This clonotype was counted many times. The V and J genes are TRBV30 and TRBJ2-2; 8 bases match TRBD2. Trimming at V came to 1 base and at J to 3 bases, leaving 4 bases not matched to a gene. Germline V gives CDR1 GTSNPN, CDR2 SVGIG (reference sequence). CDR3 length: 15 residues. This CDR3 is CAWSAGGADTGELFF. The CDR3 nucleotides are TGTGCCTGGAGTGCCGGGGGGGCCGACACCGGGGAGCTGTTTTTT.

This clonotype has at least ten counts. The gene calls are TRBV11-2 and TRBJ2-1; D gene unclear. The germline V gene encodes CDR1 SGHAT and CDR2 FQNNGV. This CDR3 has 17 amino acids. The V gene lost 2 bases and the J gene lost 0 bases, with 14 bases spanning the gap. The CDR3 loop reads CASSLIGVLSSYNEQFF. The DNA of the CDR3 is TGTGCCAGCAGCTTAATCGGAGTGCTTAGCTCCTACAATGAGCAGTTCTTC. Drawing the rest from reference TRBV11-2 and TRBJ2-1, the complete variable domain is EAGVAQSPRYKIIEKRQSVAFWCNPISGHATLYWYQQILGQGPKLLIQFQNNGVVDDSQLPKDRFSAERLKGVDSTLKIQPAKLEDSAVYLCASSLIGVLSSYNEQFFGPGTRLTVL.

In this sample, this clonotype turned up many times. The CDR3 coding sequence is TGTGCCAGCAGCAAGGGACAGGGTTACACCGGGGAGCTGTTTTTT. Residues: CASSKGQGYTGELFF. The chain joins TRBV12-3 or TRBV12-4 to TRBJ2-2; 9 bases agree with TRBD1. After removal of 6 bases from V and 3 bases from J, the junction contained 5 bases not matched to a gene. This CDR3 contains 15 residues.

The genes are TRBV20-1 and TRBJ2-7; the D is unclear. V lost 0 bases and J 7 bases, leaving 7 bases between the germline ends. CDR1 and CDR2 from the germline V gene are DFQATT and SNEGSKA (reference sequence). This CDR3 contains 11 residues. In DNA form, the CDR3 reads TGCAGTGCTAGAGATCAGACTGAGCAGTACTTC. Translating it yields CSARDQTEQYF.

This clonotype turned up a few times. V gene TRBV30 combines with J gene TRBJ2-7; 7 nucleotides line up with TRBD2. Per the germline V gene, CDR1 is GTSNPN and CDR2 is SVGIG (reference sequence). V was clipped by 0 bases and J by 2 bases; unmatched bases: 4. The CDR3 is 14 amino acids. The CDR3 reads CAWSVGLAAYEQYF. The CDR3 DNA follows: TGTGCCTGGAGTGTAGGCCTAGCGGCCTACGAGCAGTACTTC.

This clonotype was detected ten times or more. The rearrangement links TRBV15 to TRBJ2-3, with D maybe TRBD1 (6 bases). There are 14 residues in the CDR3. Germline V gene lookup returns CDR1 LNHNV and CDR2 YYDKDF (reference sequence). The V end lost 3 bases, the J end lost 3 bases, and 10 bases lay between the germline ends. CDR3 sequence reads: CATSSQGSTDTQYF. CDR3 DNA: TGTGCCACCAGCAGCCAGGGGTCGACAGATACGCAGTATTTT. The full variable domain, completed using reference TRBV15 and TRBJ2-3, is DAMVIQNPRYQVTQFGKPVTLSCSQTLNHNVMYWYQQKSSQAPKLLFHYYDKDFNNEADTPDNFQSRRPNTSFCFLDIRSPGLGDTAMYLCATSSQGSTDTQYFGPGTRLTVL.

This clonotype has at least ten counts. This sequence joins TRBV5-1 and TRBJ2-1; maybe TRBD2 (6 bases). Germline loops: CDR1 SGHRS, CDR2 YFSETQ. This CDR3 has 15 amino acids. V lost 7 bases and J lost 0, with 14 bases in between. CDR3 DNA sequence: TGCGCCAGCTCGCAGGACGGGAGCTCCTACAATGAGCAGTTCTTC. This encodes CASSQDGSSYNEQFF.

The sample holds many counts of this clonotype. CDR3 sequence reads: CASSQGIAGSTDTQYF. DNA for the CDR3: TGTGCCAGCAGCCAAGGTATCGCGGGCTCCACAGATACGCAGTATTTT. V gene TRBV4-2 combines with J gene TRBJ2-3, with D tentatively TRBD2 (5 bases). The CDR3 length is 16 residues. The ends were cut back, 1 base at V and 2 bases at J, with 13 bases in the middle. The V gene's germline CDR1 is LGHNA and CDR2 YNFKEQ.

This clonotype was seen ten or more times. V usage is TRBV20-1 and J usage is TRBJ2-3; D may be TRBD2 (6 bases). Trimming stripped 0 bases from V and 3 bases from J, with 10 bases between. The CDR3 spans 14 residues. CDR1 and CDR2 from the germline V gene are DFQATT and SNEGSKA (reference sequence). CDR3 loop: CSAREGAGTDTQYF. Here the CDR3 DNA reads TGCAGTGCTAGAGAGGGTGCGGGGACAGATACGCAGTATTTT.

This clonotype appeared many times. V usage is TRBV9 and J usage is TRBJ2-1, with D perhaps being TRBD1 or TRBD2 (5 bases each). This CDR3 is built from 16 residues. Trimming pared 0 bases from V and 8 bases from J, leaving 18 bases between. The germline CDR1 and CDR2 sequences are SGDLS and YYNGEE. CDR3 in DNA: TGTGCCAGCAGCGTAGCTAGCCAGGGTTGGTCGGATGAGCAGTTCTTC. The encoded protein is CASSVASQGWSDEQFF.

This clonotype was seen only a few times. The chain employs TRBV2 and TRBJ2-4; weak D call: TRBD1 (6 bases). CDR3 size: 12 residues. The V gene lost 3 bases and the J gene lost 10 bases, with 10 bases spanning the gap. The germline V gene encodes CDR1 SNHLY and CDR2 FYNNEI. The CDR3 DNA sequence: TGTGCCAGCAGTGACTCGGACAGAATTCAGTACTTC. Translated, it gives CASSDSDRIQYF.

The CDR3 DNA follows: TGCAGTGCTAGAGATCCCATAATCACAGATACGCAGTATTTT. As protein: CSARDPIITDTQYF. The rearrangement links TRBV20-1 to TRBJ2-3; no firm D call. CDR1 is DFQATT and CDR2 is SNEGSKA in the germline V gene (reference sequence). The CDR3 runs to 14 residues. V lost 0 bases and J lost 2, with 9 bases in between.

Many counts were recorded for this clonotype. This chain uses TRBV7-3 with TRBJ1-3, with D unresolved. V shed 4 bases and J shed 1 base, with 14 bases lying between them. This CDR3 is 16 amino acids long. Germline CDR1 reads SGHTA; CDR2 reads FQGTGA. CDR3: CASSSKEDRSGNTIYF. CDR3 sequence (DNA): TGTGCCAGCAGCTCAAAAGAGGACCGATCTGGAAACACCATATATTTT.

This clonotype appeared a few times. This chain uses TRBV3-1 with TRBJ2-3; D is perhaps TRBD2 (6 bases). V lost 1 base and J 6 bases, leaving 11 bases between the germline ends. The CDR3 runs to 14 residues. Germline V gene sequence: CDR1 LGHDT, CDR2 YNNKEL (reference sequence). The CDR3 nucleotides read TGTGCCAGCAGCCAAGTTAGAACTAGCGATACGCAGTATTTT. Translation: CASSQVRTSDTQYF.

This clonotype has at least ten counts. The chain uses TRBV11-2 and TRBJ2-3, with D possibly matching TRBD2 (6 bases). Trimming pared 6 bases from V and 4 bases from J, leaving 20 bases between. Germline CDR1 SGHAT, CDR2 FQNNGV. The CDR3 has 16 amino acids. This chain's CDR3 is CASRSLAVGGADTQYF. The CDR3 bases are TGTGCCAGCAGATCACTAGCCGTCGGAGGCGCAGATACGCAGTATTTT.

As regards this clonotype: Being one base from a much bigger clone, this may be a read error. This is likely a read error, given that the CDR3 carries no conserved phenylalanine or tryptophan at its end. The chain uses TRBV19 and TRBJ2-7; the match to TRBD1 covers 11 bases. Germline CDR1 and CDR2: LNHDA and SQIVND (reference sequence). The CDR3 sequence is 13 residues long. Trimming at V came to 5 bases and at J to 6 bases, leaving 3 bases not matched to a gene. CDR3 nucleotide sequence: TGTGCCAGTAGTCCCGGGACAGGGGGCGAGCAGTACTCC. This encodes CASSPGTGGEQYS.

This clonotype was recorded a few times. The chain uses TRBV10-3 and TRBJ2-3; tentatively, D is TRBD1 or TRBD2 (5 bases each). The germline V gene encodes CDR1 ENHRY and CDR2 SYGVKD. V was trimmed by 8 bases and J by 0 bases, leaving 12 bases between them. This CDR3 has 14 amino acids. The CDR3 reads CAISGTPSTDTQYF. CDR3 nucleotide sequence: TGTGCCATCTCGGGGACGCCGAGCACAGATACGCAGTATTTT.

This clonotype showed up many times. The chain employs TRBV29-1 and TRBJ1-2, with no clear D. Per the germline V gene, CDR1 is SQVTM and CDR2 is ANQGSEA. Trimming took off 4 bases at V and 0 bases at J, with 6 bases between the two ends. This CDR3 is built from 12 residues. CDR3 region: CSVAPANYGYTF. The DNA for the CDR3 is TGCAGCGTTGCCCCTGCTAACTATGGCTACACCTTC.

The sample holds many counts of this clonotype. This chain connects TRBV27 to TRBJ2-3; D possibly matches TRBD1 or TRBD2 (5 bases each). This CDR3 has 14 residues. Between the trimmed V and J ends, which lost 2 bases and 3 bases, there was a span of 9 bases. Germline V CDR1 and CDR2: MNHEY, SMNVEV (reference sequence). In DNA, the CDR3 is TGTGCCAGCAGTTTAGAGGGGACGACAGATACGCAGTATTTT. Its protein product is CASSLEGTTDTQYF.

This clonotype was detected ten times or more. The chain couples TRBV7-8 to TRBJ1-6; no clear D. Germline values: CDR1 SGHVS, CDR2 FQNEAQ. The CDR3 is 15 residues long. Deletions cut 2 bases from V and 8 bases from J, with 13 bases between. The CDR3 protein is CASSLRVGLDSPLHF. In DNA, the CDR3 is TGTGCCAGCAGCTTACGAGTAGGCTTGGATTCACCCCTCCACTTT.

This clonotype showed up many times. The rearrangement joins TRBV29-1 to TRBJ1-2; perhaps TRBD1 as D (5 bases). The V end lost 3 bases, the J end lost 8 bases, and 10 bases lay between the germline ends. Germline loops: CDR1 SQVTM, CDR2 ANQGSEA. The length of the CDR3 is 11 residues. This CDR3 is CSVDLGDGYTF. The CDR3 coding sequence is TGCAGCGTTGATCTGGGGGACGGCTACACCTTC.

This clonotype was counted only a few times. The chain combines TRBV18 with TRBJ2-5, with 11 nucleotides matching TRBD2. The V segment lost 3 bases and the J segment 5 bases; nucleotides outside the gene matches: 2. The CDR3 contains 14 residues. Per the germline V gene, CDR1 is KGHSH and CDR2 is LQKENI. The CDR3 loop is CASSPTSGTETQYF. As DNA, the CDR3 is TGTGCCAGCTCACCGACTAGCGGGACGGAGACCCAGTACTTC.

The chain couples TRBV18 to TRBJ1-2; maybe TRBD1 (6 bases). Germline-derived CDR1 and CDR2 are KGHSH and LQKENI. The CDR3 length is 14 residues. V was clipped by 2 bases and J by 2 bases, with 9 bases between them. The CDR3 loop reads CASSPDRNNYGYTF. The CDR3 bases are TGTGCCAGCTCACCAGACAGGAACAACTATGGCTACACCTTC.

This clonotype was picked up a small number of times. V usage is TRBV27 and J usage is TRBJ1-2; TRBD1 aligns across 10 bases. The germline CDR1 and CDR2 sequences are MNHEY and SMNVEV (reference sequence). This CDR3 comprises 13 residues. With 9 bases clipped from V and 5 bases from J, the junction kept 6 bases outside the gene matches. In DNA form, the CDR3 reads TGTGCCAGTTGGACAGGGGGTGATTATGGCTACACCTTC. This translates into CASWTGGDYGYTF.

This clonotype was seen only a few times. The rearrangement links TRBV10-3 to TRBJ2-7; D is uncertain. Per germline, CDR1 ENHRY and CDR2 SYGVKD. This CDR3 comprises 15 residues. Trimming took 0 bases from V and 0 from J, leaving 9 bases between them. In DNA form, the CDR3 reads TGTGCCATCAGTGAGTCTCCGGAAAGCTCCTACGAGCAGTACTTC. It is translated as CAISESPESSYEQYF.

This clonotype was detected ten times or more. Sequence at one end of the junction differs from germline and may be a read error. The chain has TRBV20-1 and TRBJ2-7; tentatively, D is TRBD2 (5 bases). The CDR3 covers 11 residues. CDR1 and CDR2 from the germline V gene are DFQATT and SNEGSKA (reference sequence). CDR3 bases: TGCAGTGCCAGAGGGAACTACGAGCAGTACTTC. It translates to CSARGNYEQYF.

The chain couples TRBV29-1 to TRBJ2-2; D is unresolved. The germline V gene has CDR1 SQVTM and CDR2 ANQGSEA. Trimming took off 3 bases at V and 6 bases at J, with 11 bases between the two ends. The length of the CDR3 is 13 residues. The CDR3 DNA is TGCAGCGTTGAGGAGTTGGTCCCCGGGGAGCTGTTTTTT. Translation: CSVEELVPGELFF.